The 9 T cell receptor beta chains presented below share a single source sample, sequenced in a study of T-cell reconstitution after alpha-beta-depleted transplantation in children (dated by TCRdb to the mid-2010s). This sample's treatment or condition label indicates: allogeneic hematopoietic cell transplantation with graft depleted of TCRalphabeta T cells and CD19 B cells. The receptor library was made with PCR. Sequencing instrument: Illumina HiSeq 2500. To normalize quantification of the TCRbeta repertoire, the TCR libraries were built with molecular barcoding that relied on unique molecular identifiers. TCRdb itself trimmed the public reads at Q25 with fastp, ran MiXCR and retained productive beta chains. Every distinct CDR3 protein forms one entry, paired with its most common genes and DNA. The sample records about 980,000 distinct CDR3 sequences, about 31% of which are singletons. The ten most abundant clones make up 25% to 35% of the sample.

The source material was PBMCs, mostly from graft donor cells, sampled 360 days after TCRalphabeta/CD19-depleted stem cell transplant. Source of these receptors: a boy under two years old who had a stem cell transplant for SCID, so the T cells may come from the graft donor.

The chain has TRBV29-1 and TRBJ2-5; maybe TRBD2 (5 bases). The CDR3 runs to 17 residues. Trimming took off 4 bases at V and 0 bases at J, with 21 bases between the two ends. Germline V gene lookup returns CDR1 SQVTM and CDR2 ANQGSEA. CDR3 residues: CSVGKSLRPGNQETQYF. CDR3 DNA: TGCAGCGTTGGGAAGTCTCTCCGACCCGGGAACCAAGAGACCCAGTACTTC.

The genes are TRBV10-3 and TRBJ2-2, with TRBD1 matching 7 bases. This CDR3 has 14 amino acids. From germline, CDR1 is ENHRY and CDR2 SYGVKD. Trimming at V came to 10 bases and at J to 0 bases, leaving 5 bases not matched to a gene. This CDR3 is CASRDSANTGELFF. The CDR3 DNA follows: TGTGCCAGCCGGGACAGCGCGAACACCGGGGAGCTGTTTTTT.

This clonotype showed up just a few times. This chain uses TRBV6-1 with TRBJ2-1, with 7 bases lining up with TRBD2. The germline V gene has CDR1 MNHNS and CDR2 SASEGT. J gave up 2 bases and V 8 bases, and 3 bases lay outside the gene matches. This CDR3 region has 13 residues. CDR3 sequence: CASGTTPYNEQFF. CDR3 DNA: TGTGCCAGCGGGACTACTCCCTACAATGAGCAGTTCTTC.

This clonotype was observed many times. The chain couples TRBV12-3 or TRBV12-4 to TRBJ2-6; D is ambiguous. The CDR3 extends over 15 amino acids. V lost 3 bases, J lost 0 bases, and 6 bases lay in between. CDR3 DNA: TGTGCCAGCAGTTTGGCTCTCTCTGGGGCCAACGTCCTGACTTTC. Translated, it gives CASSLALSGANVLTF.

This clonotype appeared a few times. This chain links TRBV5-1 with TRBJ1-2, with 7 bases fitting TRBD1. Germline lookup yields CDR1 SGHRS and CDR2 YFSETQ. This CDR3 is 14 amino acids long. With 4 bases clipped from V and 1 base from J, the junction kept 4 bases outside the gene matches. The DNA of the CDR3 is TGCGCCAGCAGCCAGCAGGGGGTTAACTATGGCTACACCTTC. The encoded protein is CASSQQGVNYGYTF.

This chain joins TRBV27 and TRBJ2-7; D not certain. V was clipped by 7 bases and J by 0 bases, with 13 bases between them. Germline loops: CDR1 MNHEY, CDR2 SMNVEV (reference sequence). The CDR3 is 14 residues long. Here the CDR3 DNA reads TGTGCCAGCACCTCGACTGGAAGCTCCTACGAGCAGTACTTC. Encoded protein: CASTSTGSSYEQYF.

This clonotype was counted only a few times. The chain links TRBV29-1 to TRBJ2-1; no definite D call. V was shortened by 4 bases and J by 4 bases, with 11 bases between the two germline ends. Germline lookup yields CDR1 SQVTM and CDR2 ANQGSEA. The CDR3 consists of 13 residues. The CDR3 region has the DNA TGCAGCGTTGTCTCCCCCGGATACAATGAGCAGTTCTTC. This translates into CSVVSPGYNEQFF.

The chain combines TRBV4-1 with TRBJ2-1; the D gene is possibly TRBD1 (7 bases). Germline V gene sequence: CDR1 MGHRA, CDR2 YSYEKL. The CDR3 contains 16 residues. V was trimmed by 4 bases and J by 0 bases, leaving 13 bases between them. The DNA for the CDR3 is TGCGCCAGCAGCCCAGCAGGGGGGAGCTCCTACAATGAGCAGTTCTTC. It yields the protein CASSPAGGSSYNEQFF.

The chain combines TRBV6-2 or TRBV6-3 with TRBJ2-3; D gene uncertain. This CDR3 is 13 amino acids long. Trimming removed 3 bases at V and 2 bases at J, with 6 bases between. Germline CDR1 is MNHEY and CDR2 is SVGEGT. The CDR3 nucleotides read TGTGCCAGCAGTTATGTCTTCACAGATACGCAGTATTTT. Protein sequence: CASSYVFTDTQYF.